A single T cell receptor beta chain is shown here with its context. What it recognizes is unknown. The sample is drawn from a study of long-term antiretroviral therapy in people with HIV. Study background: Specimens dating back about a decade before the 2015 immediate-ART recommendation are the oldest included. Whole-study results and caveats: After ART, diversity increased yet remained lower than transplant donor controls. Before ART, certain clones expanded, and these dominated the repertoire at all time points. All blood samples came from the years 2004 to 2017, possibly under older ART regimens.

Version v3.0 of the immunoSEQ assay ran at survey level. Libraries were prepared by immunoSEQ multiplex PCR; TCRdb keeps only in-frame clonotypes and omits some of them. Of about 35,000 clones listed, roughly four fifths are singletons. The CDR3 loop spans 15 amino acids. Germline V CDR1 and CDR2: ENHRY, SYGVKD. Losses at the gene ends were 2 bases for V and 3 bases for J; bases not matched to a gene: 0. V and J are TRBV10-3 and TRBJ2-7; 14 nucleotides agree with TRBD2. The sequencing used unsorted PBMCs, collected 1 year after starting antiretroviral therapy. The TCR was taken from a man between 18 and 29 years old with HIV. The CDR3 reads CAISEGLAGGYEQYF. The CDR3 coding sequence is TGTGCCATCAGTGAGGGACTAGCGGGAGGCTACGAGCAGTACTTC.